What follows are 7 T cell receptor beta chains derived from one specimen sequenced in a study of blood T cells in healthy people across ages. Together with a sample-barcoded 5' primer, a J-beta primer mix was included in a second PCR lasting roughly 6 to 12 cycles. TCRdb independently ran MiXCR on the 5' RACE reads; one entry per CDR3 protein. This table holds fewer than 800,000 distinct CDR3 sequences, around a quarter found once. These same data were also listed under a study on T cells of mothers and their children.

The source material was blood. These receptors all come from a boy aged 5 to 17 in good health.

This chain links TRBV10-3 with TRBJ1-3; TRBD1 matches 8 bases. V shed 6 bases and J 2 bases; nucleotides not matched to a gene: 6. This CDR3 contains 15 residues. CDR1 and CDR2 from the germline V gene are ENHRY and SYGVKD. The CDR3 reads CAISLDREAGNTIYF. The DNA for the CDR3 is TGTGCCATCAGCTTGGACAGGGAGGCTGGAAACACCATATATTTT.

The chain recombines TRBV6-2 or TRBV6-3 with TRBJ2-5, with 10 positions matching TRBD2. Germline V lookup: CDR1 MNHEY, CDR2 SVGEGT. The CDR3 contains 16 residues. V shed 5 bases and J 4 bases; nucleotides not matched to a gene: 10. The CDR3 sequence is CASSQPPGLATETQYF. The CDR3 coding sequence is TGTGCCAGCAGTCAACCCCCGGGACTAGCGACAGAGACCCAGTACTTC.

This clonotype came up a few times. CDR3 region: CASLRISGGLQETQYF. CDR3 DNA: TGTGCCAGCCTGAGGATAAGCGGGGGGTTACAAGAGACCCAGTACTTC. The chain joins TRBV6-6 to TRBJ2-5, with 9 nucleotides matching TRBD2. After removal of 8 bases from V and 2 bases from J, the junction contained 12 bases not matched to a gene. CDR1 and CDR2 (germline): MNHNY, SVGAGI (reference sequence). The CDR3 runs 16 residues.

The J gene is TRBJ2-5, the V gene TRBV2, with 7 bases aligning to TRBD1. The length of the CDR3 is 16 residues. Trimming cost V 7 bases and J 1 base; bases outside gene matches: 12. Per the germline V gene, CDR1 is SNHLY and CDR2 is FYNNEI. CDR3 residues: CASTKNLGTVQETQYF. CDR3 in DNA: TGTGCCAGCACCAAAAACCTCGGGACAGTCCAAGAGACCCAGTACTTC.

The chain couples TRBV6-5 to TRBJ1-4; 7 bases align to TRBD1. The CDR3 has 17 amino acids. V was pared by 0 bases and J by 8 bases, with 12 bases of the junction left unmatched. Germline V CDR1 and CDR2: MNHEY, SVGAGI. The CDR3 sequence is CASSYSSQGVQQEKLFF. Here the CDR3 DNA reads TGTGCCAGCAGTTACTCGAGTCAGGGGGTCCAACAAGAAAAACTGTTTTTT.

This chain connects TRBV20-1 to TRBJ2-4; possibly TRBD2 for D (6 bases). The CDR3 spans 14 residues. V was pared by 1 base and J by 2 bases, with 9 bases between. The germline V gene has CDR1 DFQATT and CDR2 SNEGSKA (reference sequence). CDR3 residues: CSARGGETKNIQYF. The CDR3 bases are TGCAGTGCTAGAGGCGGGGAAACCAAAAACATTCAGTACTTC.

The chain has TRBV6-5 and TRBJ2-7, with D perhaps assigned TRBD1 or TRBD2 (5 bases each). CDR3 size: 13 residues. V was clipped by 6 bases and J by 4 bases, with 13 bases between them. Germline V gene data show CDR1 as MNHEY and CDR2 as SVGAGI. The CDR3 region is CASRGRGRYEQYF. The DNA for the CDR3 is TGTGCCAGCAGGGGACGGGGACGGTACGAGCAGTACTTC.